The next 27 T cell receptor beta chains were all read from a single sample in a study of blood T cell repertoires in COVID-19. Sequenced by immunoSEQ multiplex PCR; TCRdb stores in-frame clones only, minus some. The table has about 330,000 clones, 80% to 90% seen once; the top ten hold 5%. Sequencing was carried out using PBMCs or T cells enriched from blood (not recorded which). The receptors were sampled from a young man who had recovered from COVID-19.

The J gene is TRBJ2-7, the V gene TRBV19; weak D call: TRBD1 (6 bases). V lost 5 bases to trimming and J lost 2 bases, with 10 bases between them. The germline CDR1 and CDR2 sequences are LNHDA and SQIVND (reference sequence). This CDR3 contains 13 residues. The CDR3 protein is CASSATGTYEQYF. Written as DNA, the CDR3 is TGTGCCAGTAGTGCCACAGGGACCTACGAGCAGTACTTC.

The CDR3 here is CASMSLRGQETQYF. In DNA form, the CDR3 reads TGTGCCAGTATGAGTTTGAGGGGGCAAGAGACCCAGTACTTC. The J gene is TRBJ2-5, the V gene TRBV19; TRBD1 might be the D (6 bases). V lost 7 bases and J 2 bases, leaving 14 bases between the germline ends. Looked up from germline, CDR1 is LNHDA and CDR2 is SQIVND (reference sequence). The CDR3 sequence is 14 residues long.

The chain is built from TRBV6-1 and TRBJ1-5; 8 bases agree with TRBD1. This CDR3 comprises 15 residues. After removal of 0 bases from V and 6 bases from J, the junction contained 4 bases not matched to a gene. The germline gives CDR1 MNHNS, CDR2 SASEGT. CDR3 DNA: TGTGCCAGCAGTGAAGCGGACAGGGAAGGTCAGCCCCAGCATTTT. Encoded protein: CASSEADREGQPQHF.

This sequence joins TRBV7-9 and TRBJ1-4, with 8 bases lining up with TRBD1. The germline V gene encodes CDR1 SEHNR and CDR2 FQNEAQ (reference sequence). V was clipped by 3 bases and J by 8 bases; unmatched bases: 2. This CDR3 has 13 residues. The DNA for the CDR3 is TGTGCCAGCAGCTTGAGACAGGGGGAAAAACTGTTTTTT. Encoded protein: CASSLRQGEKLFF.

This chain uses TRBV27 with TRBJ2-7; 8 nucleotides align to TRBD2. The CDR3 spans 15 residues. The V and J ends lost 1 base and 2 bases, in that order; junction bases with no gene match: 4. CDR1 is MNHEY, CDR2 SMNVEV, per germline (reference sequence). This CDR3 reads CASSLYAGGTYEQYF. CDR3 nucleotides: TGTGCCAGCAGTTTATACGCGGGGGGAACCTACGAGCAGTACTTC.

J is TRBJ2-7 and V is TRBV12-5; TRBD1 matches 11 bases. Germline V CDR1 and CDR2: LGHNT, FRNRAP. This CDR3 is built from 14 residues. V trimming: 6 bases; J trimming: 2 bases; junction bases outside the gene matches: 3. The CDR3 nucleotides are TGTGCTAGTGGCCCGGGACAGGGGGCCTACGAGCAGTACTTC. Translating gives CASGPGQGAYEQYF.

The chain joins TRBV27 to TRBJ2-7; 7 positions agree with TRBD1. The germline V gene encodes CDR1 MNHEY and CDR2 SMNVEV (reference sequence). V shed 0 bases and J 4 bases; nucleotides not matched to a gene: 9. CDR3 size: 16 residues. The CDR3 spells CASSLSAGTEFYEQYF. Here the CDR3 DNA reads TGTGCCAGCAGTTTATCGGCCGGGACAGAGTTTTACGAGCAGTACTTC.

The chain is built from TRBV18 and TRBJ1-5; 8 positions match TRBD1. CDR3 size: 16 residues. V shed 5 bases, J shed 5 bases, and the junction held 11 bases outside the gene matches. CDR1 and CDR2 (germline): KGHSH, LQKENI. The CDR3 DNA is TGTGCCAGCTCAAGCCAGGGACAGGTATACGATCAGCCCCAGCATTTT. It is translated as CASSSQGQVYDQPQHF.

In DNA, the CDR3 is TGTGCCAGCCCGGGACAAACTTACTCTGGAAACACCATATATTTT. Encoded protein: CASPGQTYSGNTIYF. The chain uses TRBV11-2 and TRBJ1-3; weak D call: TRBD1 (6 bases). The V gene lost 8 bases and the J gene lost 0 bases, with 14 bases spanning the gap. Germline V gives CDR1 SGHAT, CDR2 FQNNGV. The CDR3 runs to 15 residues.

The CDR3 here is CASSRTGTGIQPQHF. CDR3 DNA sequence: TGTGCCAGCAGCCGGACAGGGACGGGTATTCAGCCCCAGCATTTT. V gene TRBV7-2 combines with J gene TRBJ1-5; 8 bases are a match to TRBD1. Germline CDR1 SGHTA, CDR2 FQGNSA. This CDR3 has 15 amino acids. V lost 5 bases, J lost 6 bases, and 9 bases stayed unmatched.

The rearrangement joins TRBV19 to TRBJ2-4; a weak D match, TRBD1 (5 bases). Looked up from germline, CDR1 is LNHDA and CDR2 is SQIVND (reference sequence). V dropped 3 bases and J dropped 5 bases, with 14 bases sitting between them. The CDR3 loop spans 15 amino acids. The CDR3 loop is CASSIRSGMENIQYF. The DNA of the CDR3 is TGTGCCAGTAGTATTAGGTCAGGGATGGAAAACATTCAGTACTTC.

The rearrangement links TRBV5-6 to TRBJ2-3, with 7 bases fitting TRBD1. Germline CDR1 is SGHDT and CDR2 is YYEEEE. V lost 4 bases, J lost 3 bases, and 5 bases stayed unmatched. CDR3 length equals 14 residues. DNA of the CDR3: TGTGCCAGCAGCGACGGGACAGAGACAGATACGCAGTATTTT. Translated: CASSDGTETDTQYF.

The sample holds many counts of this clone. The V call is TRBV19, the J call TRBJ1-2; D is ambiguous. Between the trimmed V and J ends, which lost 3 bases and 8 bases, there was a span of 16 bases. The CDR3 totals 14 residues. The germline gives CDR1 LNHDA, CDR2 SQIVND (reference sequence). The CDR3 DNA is TGTGCCAGTAGTATTACCAGAGGTCAGAAGGGCTACACCTTC. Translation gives CASSITRGQKGYTF.

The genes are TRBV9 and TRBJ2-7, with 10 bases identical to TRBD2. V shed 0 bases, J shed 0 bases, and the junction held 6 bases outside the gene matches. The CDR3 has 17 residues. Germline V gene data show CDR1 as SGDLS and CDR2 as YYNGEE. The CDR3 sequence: CASSVGSLAGDSYEQYF. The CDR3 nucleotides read TGTGCCAGCAGCGTAGGATCTCTAGCGGGGGACTCCTACGAGCAGTACTTC.

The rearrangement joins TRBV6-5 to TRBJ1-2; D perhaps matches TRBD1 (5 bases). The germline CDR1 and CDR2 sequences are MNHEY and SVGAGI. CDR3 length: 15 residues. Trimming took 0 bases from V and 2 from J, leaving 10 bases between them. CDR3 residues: CASSYSPGINYGYTF. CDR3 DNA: TGTGCCAGCAGTTACTCGCCAGGGATAAACTATGGCTACACCTTC.

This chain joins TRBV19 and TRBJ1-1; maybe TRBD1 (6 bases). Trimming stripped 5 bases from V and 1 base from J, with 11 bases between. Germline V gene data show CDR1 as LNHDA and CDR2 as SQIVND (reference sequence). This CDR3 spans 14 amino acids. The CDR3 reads CASSFTRGNTEAFF. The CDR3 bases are TGTGCCAGTAGTTTCACCAGGGGGAACACTGAAGCTTTCTTT.

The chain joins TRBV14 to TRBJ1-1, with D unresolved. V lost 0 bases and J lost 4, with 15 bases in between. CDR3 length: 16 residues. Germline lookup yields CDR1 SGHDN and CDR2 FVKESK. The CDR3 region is CASSQDKALVATEAFF. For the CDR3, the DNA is TGTGCCAGCAGCCAAGATAAGGCGCTAGTGGCCACTGAAGCTTTCTTT.

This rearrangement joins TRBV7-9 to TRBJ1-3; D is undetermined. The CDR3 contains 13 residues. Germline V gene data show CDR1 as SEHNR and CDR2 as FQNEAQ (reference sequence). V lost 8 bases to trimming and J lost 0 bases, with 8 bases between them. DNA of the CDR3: TGTGCCAGCGGGCCGATCTCTGGAAACACCATATATTTT. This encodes CASGPISGNTIYF. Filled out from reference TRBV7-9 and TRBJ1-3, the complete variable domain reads DTGVSQNPRHKITKRGQNVTFRCDPISEHNRLYWYRQTLGQGPEFLTYFQNEAQLEKSRLLSDRFSAERPKGSFSTLEIQRTEQGDSAMYLCASGPISGNTIYFGEGSWLTVV.

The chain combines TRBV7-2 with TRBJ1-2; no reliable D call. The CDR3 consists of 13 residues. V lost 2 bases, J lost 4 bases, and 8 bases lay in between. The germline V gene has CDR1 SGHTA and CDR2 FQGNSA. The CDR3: CASSLSGPYGYTF. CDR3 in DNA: TGTGCCAGCAGCTTAAGCGGCCCCTATGGCTACACCTTC.

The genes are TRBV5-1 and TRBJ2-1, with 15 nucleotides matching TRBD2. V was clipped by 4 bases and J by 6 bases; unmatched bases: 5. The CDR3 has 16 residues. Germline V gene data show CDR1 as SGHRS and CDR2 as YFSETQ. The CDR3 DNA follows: TGCGCCAGCAGCGACGGACTAGCGGGGGGGCTCAATGAGCAGTTCTTC. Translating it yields CASSDGLAGGLNEQFF. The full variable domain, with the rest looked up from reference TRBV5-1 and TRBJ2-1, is KAGVTQTPRYLIKTRGQQVTLSCSPISGHRSVSWYQQTPGQGLQFLFEYFSETQRNKGNFPGRFSGRQFSNSRSEMNVSTLELGDSALYLCASSDGLAGGLNEQFFGPGTRLTVL.

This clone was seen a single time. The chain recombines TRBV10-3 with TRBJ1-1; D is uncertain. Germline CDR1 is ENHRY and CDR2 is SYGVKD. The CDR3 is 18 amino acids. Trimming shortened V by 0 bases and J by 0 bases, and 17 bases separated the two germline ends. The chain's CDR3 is CAISESGVSYGLNTEAFF. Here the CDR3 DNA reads TGTGCCATCAGTGAGTCAGGAGTGAGTTACGGCTTGAACACTGAAGCTTTCTTT.

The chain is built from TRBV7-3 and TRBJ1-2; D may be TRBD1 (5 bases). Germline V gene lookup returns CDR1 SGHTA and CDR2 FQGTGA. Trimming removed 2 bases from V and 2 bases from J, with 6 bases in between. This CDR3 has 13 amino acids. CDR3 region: CASSLDSNYGYTF. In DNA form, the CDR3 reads TGTGCCAGCAGCTTAGACAGCAACTATGGCTACACCTTC.

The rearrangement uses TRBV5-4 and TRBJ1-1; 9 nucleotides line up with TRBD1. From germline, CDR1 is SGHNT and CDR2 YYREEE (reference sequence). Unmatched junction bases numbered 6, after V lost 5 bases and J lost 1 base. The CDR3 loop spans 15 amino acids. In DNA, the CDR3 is TGTGCCAGCAGACTGTGGGACAGGGAGAACACTGAAGCTTTCTTT. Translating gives CASRLWDRENTEAFF.

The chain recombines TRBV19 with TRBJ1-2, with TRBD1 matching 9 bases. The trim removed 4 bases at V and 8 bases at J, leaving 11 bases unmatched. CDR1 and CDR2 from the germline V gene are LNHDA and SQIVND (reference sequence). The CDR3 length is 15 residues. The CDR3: CASSTAGTGLGGYTF. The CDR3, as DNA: TGTGCCAGTAGTACCGCCGGGACAGGGTTGGGGGGCTACACCTTC.

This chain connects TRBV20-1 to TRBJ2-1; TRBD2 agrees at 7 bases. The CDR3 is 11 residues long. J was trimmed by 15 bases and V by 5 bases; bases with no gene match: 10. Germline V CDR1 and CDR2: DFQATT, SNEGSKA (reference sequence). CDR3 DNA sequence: TGCAGTGCTTACGGACTAGAATCCTGGTTCTTC. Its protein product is CSAYGLESWFF.

CDR3 loop: CASSGQILNQPQHF. In nucleotides, the CDR3 is TGTGCCAGCAGCGGACAGATACTCAATCAGCCCCAGCATTTT. The genes are TRBV6-5 and TRBJ1-5; D perhaps matches TRBD1 (6 bases). Germline-derived CDR1 and CDR2 are MNHEY and SVGAGI. The ends were cut back, 6 bases at V and 3 bases at J, with 12 bases in the middle. CDR3 length equals 14 residues.

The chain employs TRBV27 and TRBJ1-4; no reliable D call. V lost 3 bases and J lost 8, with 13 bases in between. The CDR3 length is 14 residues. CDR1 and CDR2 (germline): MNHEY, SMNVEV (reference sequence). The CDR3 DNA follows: TGTGCCAGCAGTTTGGGTAGCCGGTCGGAAAAACTGTTTTTT. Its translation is CASSLGSRSEKLFF.